Listed here is a single T cell receptor beta chain. The antigen is undetermined. The entry originates in a study of CD8+CD57+ T cells in acquired aplastic anemia. Turning to the study itself: Across the sorted CD4+ and CD8+ cells, DNA amounts averaged around 3.2 ug.

According to the study, genomic DNA was the template for TCR beta VDJ and CDR3 profiling. TCRdb re-called the reads with MiXCR, one entry per CDR3 protein. This sample has more than 250,000 distinct CDR3 sequences, with around three fifths found just once. Germline values: CDR1 SGHVS, CDR2 FQNEAQ. This CDR3 has 14 amino acids. Between the trimmed V and J ends, which lost 0 bases and 2 bases, there was a span of 7 bases. Study-wide results and caveats: For CD8+ Simpson's diversity, patients and controls showed no significant difference. Patients and controls had in common approximately 29 CD8+ CDR3 sequences.

The chain is built from TRBV7-8 and TRBJ2-5, with D unresolved. The receptor comes from a human donor with severe aplastic anemia or a healthy control (not recorded which). Specimen: sorted CD4+, CD8+, or CD8+CD57+ T cells (not recorded which) from PBMCs. This CDR3 is CASSLARAQETQYF. CDR3 in DNA: TGTGCCAGCAGCTTAGCCCGGGCTCAAGAGACCCAGTACTTC.